This TCR beta chain comes out of a study of blood T cells in healthy people across ages. Study overall: Every two T cells gave about one barcoded beta molecule via template switching. Notes on the study in general: PBMC samples, being unsorted, prevented any conclusive comparison of naive and antigen-experienced cells. Strongly correlated with naive T cell percentage was TCR beta diversity.

This clonotype was counted a single time. The antigen remains undetermined. Through a sample-barcoded 5' primer and a J-beta primer mix, a second PCR was run for 7 to 11 cycles. TCRdb called the 5' RACE reads again in MiXCR, with one record for every CDR3 protein. The repertoire holds 920,000 or so distinct CDR3 sequences, 40% to 55% seen once, with approximately 19% in the top ten. This TCR derives from a woman aged 55-70 years in good health. Specimen: blood.

CDR3 amino acids: CASSRLAETYNEQFF. CDR3 in DNA: TGTGCCAGCAGCCGACTAGCGGAAACCTACAATGAGCAGTTCTTC. The chain recombines TRBV14 with TRBJ2-1; 9 nucleotides agree with TRBD2. The ends lost 4 bases at V and 2 bases at J; junction bases unmatched: 3. The CDR3 has 15 residues. CDR1 and CDR2 from the germline V gene are SGHDN and FVKESK.